This T cell receptor (beta chain) was obtained from a study of technical replicates of blood from several donors. Measured with immunoSEQ multiplex PCR; TCRdb has only the in-frame clones, and not every one. Counted here are tens of thousands of clones, about 92% occurring once; the ten biggest clones make up 0.35% to 0.45%. Germline values: CDR1 LGHNA, CDR2 YSLEER. The ends were cut back, 0 bases at V and 0 bases at J, with 9 bases in the middle. The CDR3 sequence is 16 residues long. Specimen: T cells isolated from PBMCs. This receptor was obtained from a human donor in good health. V and J are TRBV4-3 and TRBJ1-3; the D is unclear. CDR3: CASSQDPQLSGNTIYF. CDR3 bases: TGCGCCAGCAGCCAAGATCCACAGCTCTCTGGAAACACCATATATTTT.